Listed below are T cell receptor beta chains from one sample, sequenced in a study of blood T cell repertoires in COVID-19. The data were produced by immunoSEQ multiplex PCR, yet TCRdb's version contains in-frame clones alone and is incomplete. The data show 120,000 or so clones, around 88% seen once. The source material was peripheral blood. The receptors stem from a man older than 75 with active or convalescent COVID-19. Each CDR3 is given with its conserved first and last residue. A D gene is named only where the DNA matches it firmly. Some rows have no size entry. The others give once, few or many, or a class for an expanded clone.

TRBJ2-7 | . | TRBV5-1 | TRBD2 | TGCGCCAGCAGCTTAGCGGGGGGGCCACACGAGCAGTACTTC | CASSLAGGPHEQYF
TRBJ2-1 | . | TRBV29-1 | TRBD1 | TGCAGCGTTTTAGGGGGCGCCTACAATGAGCAGTTCTTC | CSVLGGAYNEQFF
TRBJ1-2 | . | TRBV6-5 | . | TGTGCCAGCAGGGGCAGCGGCTACACCTTC | CASRGSGYTF
TRBJ1-4 | . | TRBV3-1/TRBV3-2 | . | TGTGCCAGCAGCCAAGGTGTAGGCGGAGGTTCGAAAAAACTGTTTTTT | CASSQGVGGGSKKLFF
TRBJ1-6 | . | TRBV11-2 | . | TGTGCCAGCAGCTCGGGTTCACCCCTCCACTTT | CASSSGSPLHF
TRBJ1-3 | . | TRBV7-2 | . | TGTGCCAGCGGTTTTGGGGGCCACACCATATATTTT | CASGFGGHTIYF
TRBJ1-1 | once | TRBV12-5 | . | TGTGCTAGTGCCAATCGACCCCGGGACACTGAAGCTTTCTTT | CASANRPRDTEAFF
TRBJ2-7 | . | TRBV3-1/TRBV3-2 | . | TGTGCCAGCAGCCATGATCGGAGCTCCTACGAGCAGTACTTC | CASSHDRSSYEQYF
TRBJ1-5 | . | TRBV21-1 | . | TGTGCCAGCATCCCCGGGACAGGGGCCAATCAGCCCCAGCATTTT | CASIPGTGANQPQHF
TRBJ1-2 | . | TRBV6-5 | . | TGTGCCAGCAGTTACTCGCCAGGGAAACCTAACTATGGCTACACCTTC | CASSYSPGKPNYGYTF
TRBJ1-3 | . | TRBV18 | . | TGTGCCAGCTCACCGGCCCAGGGACTCTCTGGAAACACCATATATTTT | CASSPAQGLSGNTIYF
TRBJ2-5 | . | TRBV4-2 | . | TGTGCCAGCAGCCAGTCGGTAGCCCCCCAAGAGACCCAGTACTTC | CASSQSVAPQETQYF
TRBJ1-4 | . | TRBV18 | TRBD1 | TGTGCCAGCTCACGGAGGACCGGGACAGCCTTTGCAACTAATGAAAAACTGTTTTTT | CASSRRTGTAFATNEKLFF
TRBJ2-7 | . | TRBV1 | . | TGCACCAGCAGCCATTGGCTAGCGGGGGGGCTGAGGTACGAGCAGTACTTC | CTSSHWLAGGLRYEQYF
TRBJ2-7 | . | TRBV5-5 | TRBD1 | TGTGCCAGCAGCGGACACAGGGGGGCCTACGAGCAGTACTTC | CASSGHRGAYEQYF
TRBJ2-1 | few | TRBV20-1 | TRBD2 | TGCAGTGCTAGTTTGCTAGCGGGGCCCAGCTCCTACAATGAGCAGTTCTTC | CSASLLAGPSSYNEQFF
TRBJ2-7 | . | TRBV2 | . | TGTGCCAGCGGACAGCTCTCCTACGAGCAGTACTTC | CASGQLSYEQYF
TRBJ2-5 | . | TRBV7-2 | . | TGTGCCAGCAGCCTCGATCTATTTCGAAGTGCCCAGTACTTC | CASSLDLFRSAQYF
TRBJ1-3 | . | TRBV7-3 | . | TGTGCCAGCAGCTTAGGGCAGCCTTCTGGAAACACCATATATTTT | CASSLGQPSGNTIYF
TRBJ2-3 | . | TRBV19 | . | TGTGCCAGTAGTATAGAGGAGCAGGGAACAGATACGCAGTATTTT | CASSIEEQGTDTQYF
TRBJ1-1 | . | TRBV5-1 | . | TGCGCCAGCAGCTTGGGAAGTTGGGAGATCACTGAAGCTTTCTTT | CASSLGSWEITEAFF
TRBJ2-3 | . | TRBV6-4 | . | TGTGCCAGCAGTGAGGTGGGGGGTAGCACAGATACGCAGTATTTT | CASSEVGGSTDTQYF
TRBJ1-1 | . | TRBV5-4 | TRBD1 | TGTGCCAGCAGCCAGGGGGGAAGCACTGAAGCTTTCTTT | CASSQGGSTEAFF
TRBJ2-3 | . | TRBV30 | TRBD2 | TGTGCCTGGAAACTTGCGGGGGGGCCTACTAGCACAGATACGCAGTATTTT | CAWKLAGGPTSTDTQYF
TRBJ2-3 | . | TRBV7-2 | TRBD2 | TGTGCCAGCAGCCAACCTTCTAGCGGGGGGCATTCCACGCAGTATTTT | CASSQPSSGGHSTQYF
TRBJ1-6 | . | TRBV2 | . | TGTGCCAGCACCGAAGGGGCCAGCCGCTCCTATAATTCACCCCTCCACTTT | CASTEGASRSYNSPLHF
TRBJ2-1 | . | TRBV5-4 | TRBD2 | TGTGCCAGCAGCTTGGGGCCGGGGGGCTACAATGAGCAGTTCTTC | CASSLGPGGYNEQFF
TRBJ2-3 | many | TRBV6-2/TRBV6-3 | TRBD2 | TGTGCCAGCAGCCCTTCACGGAGCGGGGCTAGCACAGATACGCAGTATTTT | CASSPSRSGASTDTQYF
TRBJ1-2 | . | TRBV3-1/TRBV3-2 | TRBD1 | TGTGCCAGCAGCCATTTTCGCGCGGACAGGGGATCTGGCTACACCTTC | CASSHFRADRGSGYTF
TRBJ1-1 | . | TRBV18 | . | TGTGCCAGCTCAGCGATGGGGGCTACGAACACTGAAGCTTTCTTT | CASSAMGATNTEAFF
TRBJ2-5 | . | TRBV28 | . | TGTGCCAGCAACTTGGGGGGGGGCTATAAGGACCAGTACTTC | CASNLGGGYKDQYF
TRBJ1-4 | once | TRBV2 | TRBD1 | TGTGCCAGCAGTCCAGACAGGGCGGATGAAAAACTGTTTTTT | CASSPDRADEKLFF
TRBJ2-1 | . | TRBV27 | . | TGTGCCAGCAGTTTATCATCCGGTAATGAGCAGTTCTTC | CASSLSSGNEQFF
TRBJ1-6 | . | TRBV30 | . | TGTGCCTGGGGGGGACATGGCTATTCACCCCTCCACTTT | CAWGGHGYSPLHF
TRBJ1-2 | . | TRBV7-3 | . | TGTGCCAGCAGCTCATCACAGGGATACTATGGCTACACCTTC | CASSSSQGYYGYTF
TRBJ1-6 | . | TRBV27 | . | TGTGCCAGCAGGGCCGGGAATTCACCCCTCCACTTT | CASRAGNSPLHF
TRBJ1-2 | . | TRBV12-3/TRBV12-4 | . | TGTGCCAGCCGGGGGGCTCTCTATGGCTACACCTTC | CASRGALYGYTF
TRBJ2-2 | . | TRBV11-2 | TRBD1 | TGTGCCAGCAGCAGGGGGACAGGGCCTAGGACAAACACCGGGGAGCTGTTTTTT | CASSRGTGPRTNTGELFF
TRBJ2-5 | . | TRBV15 | TRBD2 | TGTGCCACCAGCTCGGGACTAGCGGGGGGCCTCTTAGAGACCCAGTACTTC | CATSSGLAGGLLETQYF
TRBJ2-7 | . | TRBV11-2 | TRBD1 | TGTGCCAGCAGCTTCGGACAGGGAGGATACGAGCAGTACTTC | CASSFGQGGYEQYF
TRBJ2-1 | . | TRBV9 | . | TGTGCCAGCAGCCCTACGACAACGAGCTCCTACAATGAGCAGTTCTTC | CASSPTTTSSYNEQFF
TRBJ1-1 | . | TRBV9 | TRBD1 | TGTGCCAGCAGCACCCGGACAGGATCGAACACTGAAGCTTTCTTT | CASSTRTGSNTEAFF
TRBJ2-1 | few | TRBV5-6 | . | TGTGCCAGCAGCTTCGGGTCTCGGGATGAGCAGTTCTTC | CASSFGSRDEQFF
TRBJ2-2 | . | TRBV7-2 | TRBD2 | TGTGCCAGCAGCACCCTAGCGGGGGACAACACCGGGGAGCTGTTTTTT | CASSTLAGDNTGELFF
TRBJ2-5 | . | TRBV7-8 | TRBD2 | TGTGCCAGTGGTGAAGCGGGCGGGAGGGAGACCCAGTACTTC | CASGEAGGRETQYF
TRBJ1-1 | . | TRBV11-2 | TRBD1 | TGTGCCAGCAGCTTACAGGGGGCCGGCACTGAAGCTTTCTTT | CASSLQGAGTEAFF
TRBJ2-3 | . | TRBV10-3 | . | TGTGCCATCAGTGAGTTGCAGGGCACAGATACGCAGTATTTT | CAISELQGTDTQYF
TRBJ2-7 | . | TRBV2 | TRBD1 | TGTGCCAGCAGATCTGAGACAGGGGCCTACGAGCAGTACTTC | CASRSETGAYEQYF
TRBJ1-2 | . | TRBV6-5 | . | TGTGCCAGCAGCAACCTGCAGGGCTACACCTTC | CASSNLQGYTF
TRBJ1-2 | once | TRBV4-3 | . | TGCGCCAGCAGCCAAGATCTAATGGGGGGAAGCTATGGCTACACCTTC | CASSQDLMGGSYGYTF
TRBJ1-5 | . | TRBV19 | . | TGTGCCAGTAGTAGCGAAGCAAAGACCCAGCATTTT | CASSSEAKTQHF
TRBJ1-3 | . | TRBV19 | TRBD1 | TGTGCCAGTAGGAAGACAGGGGCTGGAAACACCATATATTTT | CASRKTGAGNTIYF
TRBJ1-2 | . | TRBV7-9 | . | TGTGCCAGCAGCTCGCAGATCACAGGGGGCTACACCTTC | CASSSQITGGYTF
TRBJ2-7 | . | TRBV6-5 | TRBD1 | TGTGCCAGCAATCCGGGACAGGGGACCGAGCAGTACTTC | CASNPGQGTEQYF
TRBJ1-1 | . | TRBV7-8 | . | TGTGCCAGCAGCTTTACGACGGCGGCGGAAGCTTTCTTT | CASSFTTAAEAFF
TRBJ2-7 | . | TRBV13 | . | TGTGCCAGCAGCGCCCGGGGCTCCTACGAGCAGTACTTC | CASSARGSYEQYF
TRBJ2-7 | . | TRBV27 | . | TGTGCCAGCAGGACCGCAGGGGCGTCTTCGGAGCAGTACTTC | CASRTAGASSEQYF
TRBJ2-3 | . | TRBV7-2 | . | TGTGCCAGCAGCTTTAGCGCGGGCACAGATACGCAGTATTTT | CASSFSAGTDTQYF
TRBJ1-6 | . | TRBV5-5 | . | TGTGCCAGCAGCCGGGCGGGCAGTAATAATTCACCCCTCCACTTT | CASSRAGSNNSPLHF